This TCR beta chain comes out of a study of cytomegalovirus exposure and HLA in healthy donors (dated by TCRdb to about 2017). Background on the whole study: A later analysis indicated that the roughly 120 validation repertoires were generated on the platform also employed for the 666 repertoires of the first cohort. The study aimed to test whether signatures of past pathogen exposure could be identified by cataloging public T cell receptors. To predict cytomegalovirus infection status, the study combined high-throughput TCR immunosequencing, statistical association of individual TCRs with disease status, and machine learning. Besides the first cohort of 500 to 700 subjects, a separate validation cohort made up of about 120 different subjects was used.

The method behind the library was the immunoSEQ multiplex PCR assay. The paper's processing steps were these. A statistical classification framework was developed to diagnose cytomegalovirus status using the catalog of TCR beta chain sequences. In its TCRdb copy, this immuneACCESS table keeps in-frame sequences only and misses some clones. Where compared with another copy, unresolved V genes explain less than half of these, and the others have no known cause. V, J and clone size are taken as reported in that table, and D and trimming were inferred from the DNA itself. For this sample the table gives 150,000 to 200,000 clones, of which roughly four fifths were detected only once. The ten largest clones capture about 3% of the sample. What the research found in general, with its limitations: In vitro tests confirmed that three of the cytomegalovirus-associated TCR beta chains recognize cytomegalovirus antigens. Most TCR sequences were observed very rarely across donors, whereas some public TCRs were present in many individuals. The classifier was reported to diagnose cytomegalovirus status with high specificity and sensitivity in both the original and validation cohorts. Of the cluster scores, approximately 95% were above 0 in a later analysis, which found that TCRs clustered in the first cohort also tended to co-occur in the 120 validation repertoires. According to the authors, the approach could potentially be generalized to other disease states and immunological phenotypes. A later analysis lacked HLA typing for the validation cohort, so it scored co-occurrence in that cohort across all 110 or so repertoires. In the study, 150 to 200 TCR beta chains were listed as associated with cytomegalovirus.

Donors formed part of the validation cohort, which comprised 95 to 150 subjects and was distinct from the first cohort of under 750 subjects. Comments on this clone: Its antigen is currently not known. One base away there is no much larger clone; base qualities are not given.

Sequences SGHDT (CDR1) and YYEEEE (CDR2) are obtained from the germline V gene. Including the terminal cysteine and phenylalanine, the CDR3 comprises 14 residues. This entry keeps only the CDR3 DNA: 42 bases, framed from base 1. V is reduced by 4 bases and J by 10 bases, leaving a spacing of 18 bases between them. The chain links TRBV5-6 with TRBJ1-3; too little of a D gene remains to name it. This TCR derives from a woman between 18 and 29 years old in good health and CMV-seropositive. Sequenced sample: PBMCs. For the CDR3, the sequence is CASSPNLSEGTIYF. Read as DNA, the sequence is TGTGCCAGCAGCCCCAATCTGAGCGAGGGAACCATATATTTT.